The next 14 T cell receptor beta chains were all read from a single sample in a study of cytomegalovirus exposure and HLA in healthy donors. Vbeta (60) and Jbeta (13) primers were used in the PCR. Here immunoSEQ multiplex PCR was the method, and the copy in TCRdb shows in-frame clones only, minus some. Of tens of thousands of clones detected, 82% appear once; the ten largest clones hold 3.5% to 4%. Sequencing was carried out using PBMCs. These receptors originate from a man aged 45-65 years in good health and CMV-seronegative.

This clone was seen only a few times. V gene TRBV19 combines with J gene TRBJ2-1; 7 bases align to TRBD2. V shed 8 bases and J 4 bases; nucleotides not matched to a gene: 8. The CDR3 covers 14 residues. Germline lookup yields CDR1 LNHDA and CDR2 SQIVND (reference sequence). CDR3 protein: CASAWGEGYNEQFF. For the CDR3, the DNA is TGTGCCAGTGCTTGGGGGGAGGGGTACAATGAGCAGTTCTTC.

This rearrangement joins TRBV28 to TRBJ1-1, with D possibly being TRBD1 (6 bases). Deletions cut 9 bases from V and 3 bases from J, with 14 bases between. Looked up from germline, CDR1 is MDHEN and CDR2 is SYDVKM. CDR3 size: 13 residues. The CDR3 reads CASSIGQHTEAFF. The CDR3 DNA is TGTGCCAGTTCGATTGGACAGCACACTGAAGCTTTCTTT.

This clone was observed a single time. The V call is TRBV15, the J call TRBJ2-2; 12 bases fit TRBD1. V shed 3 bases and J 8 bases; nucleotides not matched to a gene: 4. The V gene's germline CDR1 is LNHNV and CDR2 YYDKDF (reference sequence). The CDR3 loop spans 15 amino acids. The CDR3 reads CATSRGGQGAGELFF. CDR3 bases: TGTGCCACCAGCAGGGGGGGACAGGGGGCAGGGGAGCTGTTTTTT.

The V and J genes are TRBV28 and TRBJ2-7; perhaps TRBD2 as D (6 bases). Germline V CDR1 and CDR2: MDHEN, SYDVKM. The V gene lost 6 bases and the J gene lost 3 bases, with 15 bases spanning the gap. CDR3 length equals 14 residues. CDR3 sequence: CASSLEGPVYEQYF. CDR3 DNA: TGTGCCAGCAGCCTGGAGGGCCCGGTCTACGAGCAGTACTTC.

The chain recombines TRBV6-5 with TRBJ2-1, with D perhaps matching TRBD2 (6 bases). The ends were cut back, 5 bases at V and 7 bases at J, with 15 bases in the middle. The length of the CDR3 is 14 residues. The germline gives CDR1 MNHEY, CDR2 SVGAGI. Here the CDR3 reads CASSRVDRGNEQFF. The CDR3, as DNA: TGTGCCAGCAGTCGCGTGGATCGGGGGAATGAGCAGTTCTTC.

CDR3 sequence: CASSNLVPGELFF. As DNA, the CDR3 is TGTGCCAGCAGTAATCTAGTTCCCGGGGAGCTGTTTTTT. This sequence joins TRBV28 and TRBJ2-2; no reliable D call. The CDR3 is made up of 13 amino acids. Germline lookup yields CDR1 MDHEN and CDR2 SYDVKM. V dropped 5 bases and J dropped 6 bases, with 10 bases sitting between them.

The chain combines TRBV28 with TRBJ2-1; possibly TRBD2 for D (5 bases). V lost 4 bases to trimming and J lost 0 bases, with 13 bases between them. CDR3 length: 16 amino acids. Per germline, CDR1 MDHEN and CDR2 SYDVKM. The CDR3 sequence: CASSSPAETSYNEQFF. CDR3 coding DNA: TGTGCCAGCAGTTCCCCAGCGGAGACCTCCTACAATGAGCAGTTCTTC.

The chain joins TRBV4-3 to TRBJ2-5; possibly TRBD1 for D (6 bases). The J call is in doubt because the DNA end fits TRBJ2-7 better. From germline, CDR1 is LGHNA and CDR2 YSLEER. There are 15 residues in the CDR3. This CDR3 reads CASSQGTVATYEQYF. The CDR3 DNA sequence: TGCGCCAGCAGCCAAGGGACAGTCGCGACCTACGAGCAGTACTTC.

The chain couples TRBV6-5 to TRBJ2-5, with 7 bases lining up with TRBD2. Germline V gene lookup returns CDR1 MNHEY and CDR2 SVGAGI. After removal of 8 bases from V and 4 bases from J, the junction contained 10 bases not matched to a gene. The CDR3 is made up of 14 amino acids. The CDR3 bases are TGTGCCAGCTCCTTAGGGCGCGGGAGAGAGACCCAGTACTTC. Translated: CASSLGRGRETQYF.

The CDR3: CASSPWTSGSEQFF. The CDR3 DNA is TGTGCCAGCAGCCCATGGACTAGCGGGAGTGAGCAGTTCTTC. This chain connects TRBV7-9 to TRBJ2-1; 13 bases are a match to TRBD2. The CDR3 spans 14 residues. In germline, CDR1 is SEHNR, CDR2 FQNEAQ (reference sequence). V was pared by 5 bases and J by 9 bases, with 4 bases of the junction left unmatched.

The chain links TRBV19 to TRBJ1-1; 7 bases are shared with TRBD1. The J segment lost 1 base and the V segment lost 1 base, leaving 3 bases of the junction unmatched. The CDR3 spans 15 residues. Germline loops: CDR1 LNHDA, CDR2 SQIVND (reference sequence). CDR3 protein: CASSIVDRANTEAFF. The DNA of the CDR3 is TGTGCCAGTAGTATAGTAGACAGGGCGAACACTGAAGCTTTCTTT.

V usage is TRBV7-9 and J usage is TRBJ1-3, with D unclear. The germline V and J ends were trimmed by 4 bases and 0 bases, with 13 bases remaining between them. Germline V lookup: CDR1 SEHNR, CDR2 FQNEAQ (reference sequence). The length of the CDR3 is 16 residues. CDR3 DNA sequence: TGTGCCAGCAGCTCCGCGAGCAATCCCTCTGGAAACACCATATATTTT. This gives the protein CASSSASNPSGNTIYF. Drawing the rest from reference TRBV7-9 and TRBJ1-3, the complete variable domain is DTGVSQNPRHKITKRGQNVTFRCDPISEHNRLYWYRQTLGQGPEFLTYFQNEAQLEKSRLLSDRFSAERPKGSFSTLEIQRTEQGDSAMYLCASSSASNPSGNTIYFGEGSWLTVV.

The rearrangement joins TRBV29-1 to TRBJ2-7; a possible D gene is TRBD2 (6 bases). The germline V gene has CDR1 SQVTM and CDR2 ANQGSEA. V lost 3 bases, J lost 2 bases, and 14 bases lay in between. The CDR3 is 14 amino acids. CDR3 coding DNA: TGCAGCGTTGATGACAGCGGGTCCCCCTACGAGCAGTACTTC. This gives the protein CSVDDSGSPYEQYF.

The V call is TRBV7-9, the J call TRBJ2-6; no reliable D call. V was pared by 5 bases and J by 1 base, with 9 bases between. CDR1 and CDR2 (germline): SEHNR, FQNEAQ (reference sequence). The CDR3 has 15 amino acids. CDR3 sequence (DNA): TGTGCCAGCAGCCCCGGTGTTTCTGGGGCCAACGTCCTGACTTTC. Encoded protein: CASSPGVSGANVLTF. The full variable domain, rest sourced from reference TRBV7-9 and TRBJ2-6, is DTGVSQNPRHKITKRGQNVTFRCDPISEHNRLYWYRQTLGQGPEFLTYFQNEAQLEKSRLLSDRFSAERPKGSFSTLEIQRTEQGDSAMYLCASSPGVSGANVLTFGAGSRLTVL.